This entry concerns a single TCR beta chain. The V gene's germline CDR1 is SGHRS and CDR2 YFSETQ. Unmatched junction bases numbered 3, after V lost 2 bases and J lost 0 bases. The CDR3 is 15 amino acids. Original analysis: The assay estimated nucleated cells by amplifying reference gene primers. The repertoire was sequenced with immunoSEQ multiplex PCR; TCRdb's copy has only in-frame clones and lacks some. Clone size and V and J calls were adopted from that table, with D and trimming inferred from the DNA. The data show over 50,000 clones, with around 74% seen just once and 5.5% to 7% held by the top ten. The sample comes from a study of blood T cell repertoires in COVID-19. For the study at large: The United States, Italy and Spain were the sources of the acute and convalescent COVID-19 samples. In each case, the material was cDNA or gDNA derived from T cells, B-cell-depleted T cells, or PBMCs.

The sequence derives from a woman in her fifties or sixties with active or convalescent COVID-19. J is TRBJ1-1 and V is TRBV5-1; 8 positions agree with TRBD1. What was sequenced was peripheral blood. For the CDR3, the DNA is TGCGCCAGCAGCTTCCAGGGGGCCATGAACACTGAAGCTTTCTTT. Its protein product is CASSFQGAMNTEAFF.